This TCR beta chain comes out of a study of blood T cell repertoires in COVID-19. Background on the study: Specimens from acute and convalescent COVID-19 originated in the United States, Italy and Spain. From T cells, B-cell-depleted T cells, or PBMCs came the material, which was cDNA or gDNA.

The CDR3 consists of 15 residues. Trimming removed 5 bases from V and 10 bases from J, with 23 bases in between. The germline CDR1 and CDR2 sequences are SEHNR and FQNEAQ (reference sequence). The authors' processing: Reference gene primers were amplified, and this amplification served to estimate nucleated cell counts. The repertoire was sequenced with immunoSEQ multiplex PCR; TCRdb's copy has only in-frame clones and lacks some. That table gives V, J and clone size, and the DNA gave D and trimming. The sample yields 200,000 to 250,000 clones, around 88% seen once. What was sequenced was peripheral blood. This chain uses TRBV7-9 with TRBJ1-1; D is possibly TRBD1 (5 bases). The origin of this receptor is an elderly man with acute or convalescent COVID-19. DNA for the CDR3: TGTGCCAGCAGCCGAGTCCAGGGTGGGCGGATAGGAGCTTTCTTT. Translating it yields CASSRVQGGRIGAFF.